A single sample is the source of the 26 T cell receptor beta chains below, sequenced in a study of T cells after yellow fever vaccination. A single record per CDR3 protein comes from TCRdb applying MiXCR to the 5' RACE reads. The profile shows approximately 600,000 distinct CDR3 sequences, roughly an eighth of them singletons. The material sequenced was PBMCs, taken on the day of the yellow fever booster vaccination. Receptor source: a man aged 25-45 years who received the YFV17D yellow fever vaccine.

The chain uses TRBV7-6 and TRBJ2-5, with 12 positions matching TRBD2. Germline V gene sequence: CDR1 SGHVS, CDR2 FNYEAQ. Trimming cost V 4 bases and J 4 bases; bases outside gene matches: 7. This CDR3 has 16 residues. CDR3 sequence reads: CASSSTSGRWGETQYF. In DNA form, the CDR3 reads TGTGCCAGCAGCTCGACTAGCGGGAGATGGGGAGAGACCCAGTACTTC. The entire variable domain, with the rest obtained from reference TRBV7-6 and TRBJ2-5, is as follows: GAGVSQSPRYKVTKRGQDVALRCDPISGHVSLYWYRQALGQGPEFLTYFNYEAQQDKSGLPNDRFSAERPEGSISTLTIQRTEQRDSAMYRCASSSTSGRWGETQYFGPGTRLLVL.

This clonotype came up a few times. The CDR3 coding sequence is TGTGCCAGCAGCTTATTTCCGGGACACCCCTACGAGCAGTACTTC. Its translation: CASSLFPGHPYEQYF. This chain joins TRBV7-3 and TRBJ2-7; a possible D gene is TRBD1 (6 bases). Trimming removed 2 bases from V and 2 bases from J, with 13 bases in between. CDR3 length: 15 amino acids. Germline V gene lookup returns CDR1 SGHTA and CDR2 FQGTGA.

This clonotype has more than one count but fewer than ten. The rearrangement joins TRBV4-2 to TRBJ2-3, with D maybe TRBD2 (5 bases). Germline V lookup: CDR1 LGHNA, CDR2 YNFKEQ. V lost 3 bases, J lost 4 bases, and 11 bases lay in between. The length of the CDR3 is 14 residues. CDR3 in DNA: TGTGCCAGCAGCCATGGGGAGCTTGCAGATACGCAGTATTTT. As protein: CASSHGELADTQYF.

The CDR3 sequence is CASSSELDNEQFF. The CDR3 nucleotides read TGTGCCAGCAGTTCTGAACTAGACAATGAGCAGTTCTTC. The chain recombines TRBV6-5 with TRBJ2-1, with a tentative D call TRBD2 (5 bases). CDR1 and CDR2 (germline): MNHEY, SVGAGI. The CDR3 runs to 13 residues. Between the trimmed V and J ends, which lost 4 bases and 5 bases, there was a span of 9 bases.

The chain employs TRBV15 and TRBJ1-1, with 10 nucleotides matching TRBD1. Germline V gives CDR1 LNHNV, CDR2 YYDKDF (reference sequence). V trimming: 1 base; J trimming: 5 bases; junction bases outside the gene matches: 1. This CDR3 contains 14 residues. CDR3 nucleotide sequence: TGTGCCACCAGCAGAGGGACAGGGGGGACTGAAGCTTTCTTT. Its translation is CATSRGTGGTEAFF. The full variable domain, in which reference TRBV15 and TRBJ1-1 provide the parts outside the CDR3, is DAMVIQNPRYQVTQFGKPVTLSCSQTLNHNVMYWYQQKSSQAPKLLFHYYDKDFNNEADTPDNFQSRRPNTSFCFLDIRSPGLGDTAMYLCATSRGTGGTEAFFGQGTRLTVV.

This clonotype showed up just a few times. This sequence joins TRBV29-1 and TRBJ2-3; D is perhaps TRBD1 (6 bases). Germline CDR1 reads SQVTM; CDR2 reads ANQGSEA. Trimming removed 6 bases from V and 2 bases from J, with 12 bases in between. The CDR3 has 13 residues. The chain's CDR3 is CSVTGSNTDTQYF. In nucleotides, the CDR3 is TGCAGCGTCACAGGGTCCAACACAGATACGCAGTATTTT.

This clonotype has only a few counts. The CDR3 coding sequence is TGTGCCAGTAGTCCGGGGTCAATTGGGGGCACTGAAGCTTTCTTT. Its protein is CASSPGSIGGTEAFF. This chain connects TRBV19 to TRBJ1-1; possible D gene TRBD1, 5 bases. Germline V gene data show CDR1 as LNHDA and CDR2 as SQIVND (reference sequence). Trimming took 5 bases from V and 4 from J, leaving 17 bases between them. This CDR3 is built from 15 residues.

In its sample, this clonotype was seen a few times. This chain uses TRBV12-3 or TRBV12-4 with TRBJ2-5; possibly TRBD2 for D (6 bases). The CDR3 covers 13 residues. The germline V and J ends were trimmed by 7 bases and 1 base, with 10 bases remaining between them. The CDR3 nucleotides are TGTGCCAGCAAGGTTAGCGGCCAAGAGACCCAGTACTTC. It translates to CASKVSGQETQYF.

This clonotype has just a few counts. The chain combines TRBV20-1 with TRBJ2-3; 10 bases line up with TRBD2. CDR1 is DFQATT, CDR2 SNEGSKA, per germline (reference sequence). The CDR3 has 13 amino acids. The CDR3 protein is CSPSSGRGDTQYF. CDR3 coding DNA: TGCAGCCCTTCTAGCGGGAGAGGTGATACGCAGTATTTT.

This clonotype was seen at least ten times. The chain's CDR3 is CASSANNQPQHF. The CDR3 nucleotides read TGTGCCAGCAGTGCAAACAATCAGCCCCAGCATTTT. V gene TRBV27 combines with J gene TRBJ1-5; D unresolved. CDR1 and CDR2 from the germline V gene are MNHEY and SMNVEV (reference sequence). The CDR3 contains 12 residues. Trimming took off 5 bases at V and 3 bases at J, with 5 bases between the two ends.

This clonotype occurred a few times. The rearrangement joins TRBV5-5 to TRBJ1-2, with TRBD1 identical over 7 bases. This CDR3 is 17 amino acids long. The V gene's germline CDR1 is SGHKS and CDR2 YYEKEE (reference sequence). The ends lost 4 bases at V and 0 bases at J; junction bases unmatched: 12. For the CDR3, the DNA is TGTGCCAGCAGCAGTCGGGGACAGCCCTTTTCTAACTATGGCTACACCTTC. Its protein is CASSSRGQPFSNYGYTF.

V usage is TRBV6-5 and J usage is TRBJ2-5, with a tentative D call TRBD2 (6 bases). V was cut by 3 bases and J by 6 bases, with 14 bases left in between. The length of the CDR3 is 14 residues. The germline V gene encodes CDR1 MNHEY and CDR2 SVGAGI. CDR3: CASSYGRGLQTQYF. In nucleotides, the CDR3 is TGTGCCAGCAGTTATGGGCGGGGCTTGCAGACCCAGTACTTC.

This chain uses TRBV7-2 with TRBJ1-6; D unresolved. Per the germline V gene, CDR1 is SGHTA and CDR2 is FQGNSA. The CDR3 runs 16 residues. With 5 bases removed from V and 3 bases from J, the gap between germline ends came to 14 bases. The CDR3 protein is CASSLSGGSYNSPLHF. For the CDR3, the DNA is TGTGCCAGCAGCCTCAGCGGAGGGAGCTATAATTCACCCCTCCACTTT.

This clonotype was picked up a small number of times. The gene calls are TRBV4-3 and TRBJ2-1; 10 nucleotides match TRBD2. J was trimmed by 6 bases and V by 0 bases; bases with no gene match: 5. Germline CDR1 LGHNA, CDR2 YSLEER. This CDR3 has 16 amino acids. The CDR3 region has the DNA TGCGCCAGCAGCCAAGATACGGGACTAGCGTTCAATGAGCAGTTCTTC. Its translation: CASSQDTGLAFNEQFF.

This clonotype was counted many times. J is TRBJ2-7 and V is TRBV7-6; 9 nucleotides align to TRBD1. The CDR3 runs 14 residues. V gave up 1 base and J gave up 5 bases; unmatched junction bases: 3. CDR1 is SGHVS and CDR2 is FNYEAQ in the germline V gene. The CDR3, as DNA: TGTGCCAGCAGCTTAGAGGACAGGGGCAACGAGCAGTACTTC. It yields the protein CASSLEDRGNEQYF.

In its sample, this clonotype was seen a few times. This chain uses TRBV20-1 with TRBJ2-1; 7 bases line up with TRBD2. J was trimmed by 0 bases and V by 1 base; bases with no gene match: 9. The CDR3 is made up of 17 amino acids. Germline lookup yields CDR1 DFQATT and CDR2 SNEGSKA (reference sequence). DNA of the CDR3: TGCAGTGCTAGAGGAAGGGTAGCGGGTAGCTCCTACAATGAGCAGTTCTTC. Protein: CSARGRVAGSSYNEQFF.

The chain uses TRBV2 and TRBJ2-1; D not certain. This CDR3 region has 12 residues. V was trimmed by 8 bases and J by 5 bases, leaving 10 bases between them. The V gene's germline CDR1 is SNHLY and CDR2 FYNNEI. Here the CDR3 reads CASRLVHNEQFF. CDR3 sequence (DNA): TGTGCCAGCCGACTGGTTCACAATGAGCAGTTCTTC.

This clonotype has only a few counts. The rearrangement joins TRBV24-1 to TRBJ2-1; D is undetermined. Germline values: CDR1 KGHDR, CDR2 SFDVKD. V lost 3 bases to trimming and J lost 4 bases, with 15 bases between them. The CDR3 totals 16 residues. CDR3 nucleotides: TGTGCCACCAGTGATAAGAAGTCTGGTGGTTACAATGAGCAGTTCTTC. As protein: CATSDKKSGGYNEQFF.

This clonotype was detected only a few times. V usage is TRBV21-1 and J usage is TRBJ2-7. TRBV21-1 is assigned pseudogene status. CDR3 length: 14 amino acids. CDR3 protein: CASSEDRDSYEQYF. CDR3 nucleotide sequence: TGTGCCAGCAGCGAAGACAGGGACTCCTACGAGCAGTACTTC.

This clonotype was found many times. This chain links TRBV10-3 with TRBJ2-1, with 14 bases that match TRBD2. Germline V gene sequence: CDR1 ENHRY, CDR2 SYGVKD. This CDR3 region has 17 residues. The junction had 3 bases not matched to a gene; V was cut back by 5 bases and J by 0 bases. CDR3 sequence reads: CAISSTSGGVSYNEQFF. For the CDR3, the DNA is TGTGCCATCAGTTCGACTAGCGGGGGGGTCTCCTACAATGAGCAGTTCTTC.

This chain uses TRBV7-8 with TRBJ1-2; tentatively, D is TRBD1 (6 bases). V shed 5 bases and J shed 5 bases, with 15 bases lying between them. CDR1 SGHVS and CDR2 FQNEAQ come from the germline V gene. The CDR3 runs to 14 residues. CDR3 coding DNA: TGTGCCAGCAGCCCGACTGGACAGTTTTATGGCTACACCTTC. Residues: CASSPTGQFYGYTF.

This clonotype occurred many times. The chain carries TRBV19 and TRBJ1-5; D not resolved. The CDR3 has 15 amino acids. Trimming left V 5 bases short and J 2 bases short, with 13 bases between. CDR1 LNHDA and CDR2 SQIVND come from the germline V gene (reference sequence). In DNA, the CDR3 is TGTGCCAGTAGTGCCACGGGGAACGGCAATCAGCCCCAGCATTTT. Translating gives CASSATGNGNQPQHF.

This clonotype has more than one count but fewer than ten. The V gene is TRBV20-1, the J gene TRBJ1-3, with TRBD1 as a possible D gene (6 bases). The CDR3 has 16 amino acids. The germline V gene encodes CDR1 DFQATT and CDR2 SNEGSKA (reference sequence). With 3 bases removed from V and 2 bases from J, the gap between germline ends came to 17 bases. Here the CDR3 reads CSASSGGGGPGNTIYF. In nucleotides, the CDR3 is TGCAGTGCTAGTTCTGGTGGGGGCGGCCCTGGAAACACCATATATTTT.

The chain carries TRBV7-8 and TRBJ2-1; 8 nucleotides match TRBD2. From germline, CDR1 is SGHVS and CDR2 FQNEAQ. V shed 1 base and J 0 bases; nucleotides not matched to a gene: 5. CDR3 length equals 17 residues. The CDR3 nucleotides read TGTGCCAGCAGCTTAGAGGTTAGCGGGACCTCCTACAATGAGCAGTTCTTC. It yields the protein CASSLEVSGTSYNEQFF.

This clonotype turned up a few times. The chain employs TRBV7-9 and TRBJ2-5; D is undetermined. The germline V gene has CDR1 SEHNR and CDR2 FQNEAQ (reference sequence). V lost 6 bases, J lost 2 bases, and 19 bases lay in between. The CDR3 runs 16 residues. The CDR3 DNA reads TGTGCCAGCAGATCCCTCCGGGTAGCAAGGCAAGAGACCCAGTACTTC. It translates to CASRSLRVARQETQYF.

This clonotype came up a few times. This chain connects TRBV2 to TRBJ1-2; D ambiguous. CDR1 and CDR2 (germline): SNHLY, FYNNEI. V lost 6 bases and J 8 bases, leaving 10 bases between the germline ends. This CDR3 region has 11 residues. The CDR3, as DNA: TGTGCCAGCAGCGTCGGGTCCGGCTACACCTTC. Its protein is CASSVGSGYTF.